What follows are 3 T cell receptor beta chains derived from one specimen sequenced in a study of tumor-infiltrating lymphocytes in localized non-small cell lung cancer. Assay: immunoSEQ multiplex PCR; the TCRdb copy retains only in-frame clones and omits some. The sample gives over 10,000 clones, 70% to 80% of which show up once; approximately 16% is in the top ten. The sequencing input was uninvolved lung tissue not adjacent to the tumor. These receptors were taken from a human donor with non-small cell lung cancer.

This chain links TRBV5-6 with TRBJ1-2, with D unresolved. V was pared by 4 bases and J by 0 bases, with 4 bases between. The CDR3 loop spans 12 amino acids. Germline lookup yields CDR1 SGHDT and CDR2 YYEEEE. The CDR3 region has the DNA TGTGCCAGCAGCCTCACTAACTATGGCTACACCTTC. Protein: CASSLTNYGYTF.

The CDR3 sequence is CASSLERGLNTEAFF. The CDR3 DNA is TGTGCCAGCAGCTTGGAGCGGGGACTGAACACTGAAGCTTTCTTT. V and J are TRBV5-6 and TRBJ1-1; a weak D match, TRBD1 (5 bases). V dropped 0 bases and J dropped 0 bases, with 9 bases sitting between them. The CDR3 covers 15 residues. From germline, CDR1 is SGHDT and CDR2 YYEEEE. Full variable domain (remainder filled in from reference TRBV5-6 and TRBJ1-1): DAGVTQSPTHLIKTRGQQVTLRCSPKSGHDTVSWYQQALGQGPQFIFQYYEEEERQRGNFPDRFSGHQFPNYSSELNVNALLLGDSALYLCASSLERGLNTEAFFGQGTRLTVV.

The chain carries TRBV19 and TRBJ1-5; 10 positions match TRBD1. The CDR3 is 16 residues long. CDR1 LNHDA and CDR2 SQIVND come from the germline V gene (reference sequence). J lost 9 bases, V lost 6 bases, and 14 bases had no gene match. CDR3 loop: CASSPSDRGPVGPQHF. The CDR3 nucleotides are TGTGCCAGTAGCCCTTCAGACAGGGGGCCCGTCGGGCCCCAGCATTTT. Filled out from reference TRBV19 and TRBJ1-5, the complete variable domain reads DGGITQSPKYLFRKEGQNVTLSCEQNLNHDAMYWYRQDPGQGLRLIYYSQIVNDFQKGDIAEGYSVSREKKESFPLTVTSAQKNPTAFYLCASSPSDRGPVGPQHFGDGTRLSIL.